Each of the 17 T cell receptor beta chains below was sequenced from the same sample in a study of blood T cells in healthy people across ages. The authors ran a second PCR of 7 to 11 cycles using a sample-barcoded 5' primer and a J-beta primer mix. Using its own MiXCR run on the 5' RACE reads, TCRdb lists one record per CDR3 protein. The sample shows roughly 1,000,000 distinct CDR3 sequences, approximately 26% of them seen only once. This same sample was also part of a study on T cells of mothers and their children.

The sequencing input was blood. These receptors all stem from a girl aged 2 to 10 in good health.

This clonotype was observed a few times. The chain links TRBV6-4 to TRBJ2-3, with D possibly TRBD2 on 5 matching bases. With 4 bases removed from V and 2 bases from J, the gap between germline ends came to 10 bases. The CDR3 has 14 amino acids. Germline values: CDR1 MRHNA, CDR2 SNTAGT. The CDR3 reads CASSALANTDTQYF. CDR3 bases: TGTGCCAGCAGTGCTCTAGCCAACACAGATACGCAGTATTTT.

J is TRBJ2-4 and V is TRBV20-1; no clear D gene. The CDR3 sequence is 13 residues long. V was pared by 6 bases and J by 4 bases, with 13 bases between. The germline V gene has CDR1 DFQATT and CDR2 SNEGSKA (reference sequence). The CDR3 region is CSAELMGKNIQYF. DNA of the CDR3: TGCAGTGCGGAGCTAATGGGGAAAAACATTCAGTACTTC.

The J gene is TRBJ2-1, the V gene TRBV12-3 or TRBV12-4; 12 bases match TRBD1. V was pared by 8 bases and J by 0 bases, with 14 bases of the junction left unmatched. This CDR3 contains 19 residues. CDR3: CASPPPGQGARGSYNEQFF. The CDR3 nucleotides read TGTGCCAGCCCCCCTCCGGGACAGGGGGCGAGAGGCTCCTACAATGAGCAGTTCTTC.

The V call is TRBV6-5, the J call TRBJ2-1; 10 bases line up with TRBD2. This CDR3 has 17 amino acids. Germline trimming cut 0 bases from V and 7 bases from J; bases unmatched to any gene: 9. Germline assignment: CDR1 MNHEY and CDR2 SVGAGI. The CDR3 region has the DNA TGTGCCAGCAGTTACTCGATGCCTAGCGGGAGTGGAAATGAGCAGTTCTTC. Protein: CASSYSMPSGSGNEQFF.

This clonotype has a handful of counts. One end of the junction is discordant with germline, which a read error may explain. The chain couples TRBV27 to TRBJ2-5; D unclear. This CDR3 has 12 amino acids. Looked up from germline, CDR1 is MNHEY and CDR2 is SMNVEV (reference sequence). The CDR3 nucleotides read TGTGCCAGCAGTTTATCGTTGGGGTTTTGGTTCTTC. It codes for CASSLSLGFWFF.

This chain links TRBV4-1 with TRBJ2-2; perhaps TRBD2 as D (5 bases). The germline gives CDR1 MGHRA, CDR2 YSYEKL. This CDR3 spans 15 amino acids. The V and J ends lost 3 bases and 0 bases respectively, with 8 bases between them. CDR3 loop: CASSHLRANTGELFF. The CDR3, as DNA: TGCGCCAGCAGCCATTTGCGGGCGAACACCGGGGAGCTGTTTTTT.

The J gene is TRBJ1-1, the V gene TRBV6-5; D is unresolved. Germline CDR1 reads MNHEY; CDR2 reads SVGAGI. V was clipped by 8 bases and J by 5 bases, with 9 bases between them. This CDR3 is built from 11 residues. In DNA form, the CDR3 reads TGTGCCAGCCGTGTGGGGACTGAAGCTTTCTTT. Protein product: CASRVGTEAFF.

This chain joins TRBV7-2 and TRBJ2-3; D unclear. CDR1 is SGHTA and CDR2 is FQGNSA in the germline V gene. Trimming took off 2 bases at V and 0 bases at J, with 6 bases between the two ends. CDR3 length equals 14 residues. In DNA form, the CDR3 reads TGTGCCAGCAGCTTATTCCCCAGCACAGATACGCAGTATTTT. Its translation is CASSLFPSTDTQYF.

This clonotype was counted a few times. This chain connects TRBV3-1 to TRBJ2-5; D not certain. The germline V gene encodes CDR1 LGHDT and CDR2 YNNKEL (reference sequence). The V gene lost 1 base and the J gene lost 4 bases, with 10 bases spanning the gap. The CDR3 spans 14 residues. CDR3 region: CASSQGAAPETQYF. The CDR3 DNA sequence: TGTGCCAGCAGCCAAGGGGCCGCCCCAGAGACCCAGTACTTC.

The V and J genes are TRBV6-6 and TRBJ1-2; D gene uncertain. The germline V gene has CDR1 MNHNY and CDR2 SVGAGI (reference sequence). V was pared by 11 bases and J by 7 bases, with 5 bases between. The CDR3 runs to 8 residues. This chain's CDR3 is CAVSGYTF. The CDR3 bases are TGTGCCGTCAGTGGCTACACCTTC.

Comments on this clonotype: One end of the junction is discordant with germline, which a read error may explain. The chain recombines TRBV28 with TRBJ2-5; 8 positions agree with TRBD2. Germline CDR1 MDHEN, CDR2 SYDVKM. The CDR3 is 14 residues long. Here the CDR3 DNA reads TGTGCCAGCAGTTCCGAACAAAGCGGGAGCCCCCCGTCCTTC. Encoded protein: CASSSEQSGSPPSF.

The J gene is TRBJ2-7, the V gene TRBV18; 10 nucleotides match TRBD1. Germline CDR1 reads KGHSH; CDR2 reads LQKENI. The CDR3 covers 15 residues. Losses at the gene ends were 6 bases for V and 5 bases for J; bases not matched to a gene: 10. The CDR3 is CASSRRDRGINEQYF. The CDR3 nucleotides are TGTGCCAGCTCTCGCCGGGACAGGGGCATTAACGAGCAGTACTTC.

This clonotype was seen a handful of times. The chain combines TRBV2 with TRBJ2-3; 13 bases fit TRBD2. V was clipped by 5 bases and J by 2 bases; unmatched bases: 4. Germline CDR1 is SNHLY and CDR2 is FYNNEI. This CDR3 comprises 16 residues. CDR3 DNA sequence: TGTGCCAGCAGTCCACTAGCGGGGGGGGTCACAGATACGCAGTATTTT. Amino acids: CASSPLAGGVTDTQYF.

The chain couples TRBV12-3 or TRBV12-4 to TRBJ1-1; D possibly corresponds to TRBD1 (6 bases). The CDR3 loop spans 13 amino acids. V was shortened by 0 bases and J by 10 bases, with 12 bases between the two germline ends. CDR3 loop: CASSLASGTRAFF. In DNA form, the CDR3 reads TGTGCCAGCAGTTTAGCGTCCGGGACAAGAGCTTTCTTT.

This clonotype was seen more than once but under ten times. This chain joins TRBV4-3 and TRBJ2-1, with D possibly being TRBD2 (6 bases). V was pared by 0 bases and J by 7 bases, with 13 bases between. Germline CDR1 and CDR2: LGHNA and YSLEER. The CDR3 has 15 amino acids. In DNA, the CDR3 is TGCGCCAGCAGCCAAGATAAGGGAGGATCGAATGAGCAGTTCTTC. Its protein product is CASSQDKGGSNEQFF.

There are a few counts of this clonotype. This sequence joins TRBV24-1 and TRBJ2-1; D is perhaps TRBD1 (6 bases). Per the germline V gene, CDR1 is KGHDR and CDR2 is SFDVKD. V lost 4 bases, J lost 3 bases, and 12 bases lay in between. The CDR3 runs to 15 residues. CDR3 in amino acids: CATSEGTPVYNEQFF. CDR3 DNA sequence: TGTGCCACCAGTGAAGGGACACCCGTCTACAATGAGCAGTTCTTC.

This chain joins TRBV10-3 and TRBJ2-5; no reliable D call. The CDR3 is made up of 13 amino acids. Germline CDR1 is ENHRY and CDR2 is SYGVKD. Trimming left V 3 bases short and J 5 bases short, with 10 bases between. The CDR3 nucleotides read TGTGCCATCAGTGACGGTAGCAGGGAGACCCAGTACTTC. Its protein is CAISDGSRETQYF.